The rows below give T cell receptor beta chains drawn from one sample of a study of blood T cell repertoires in COVID-19. Assay used: immunoSEQ multiplex PCR; TCRdb lists only in-frame clones, some missing. The table shows around 300,000 clones, with roughly 89% occurring only once. The specimen sequenced was peripheral blood. The receptors derive from a woman in her thirties with active or convalescent COVID-19. Both conserved end residues are part of each CDR3. The D gene is left open where the match is weak. Only some rows state a clone size, as once, few, many or a class for expanded clones.

clone_size	d_call	v_call	j_call	cdr3_nt	cdr3_aa
NA	TRBD2	TRBV18	TRBJ2-7	TGTGCCAGCTCACCGTCAGCACTAGCGGGGAACGAGCAGTACTTC	CASSPSALAGNEQYF
NA	NA	TRBV5-1	TRBJ1-1	TGCGCCAGCAGCTTGGGGGATACGACAGGTGAAGCTTTCTTT	CASSLGDTTGEAFF
NA	TRBD1	TRBV7-8	TRBJ1-1	TGTGCCAGCAGCACTCGGACAGGGCCGAACACTGAAGCTTTCTTT	CASSTRTGPNTEAFF
NA	NA	TRBV2	TRBJ1-3	TGTGCCAGCAGGGTACAATTTTCTGGAAACACCATATATTTT	CASRVQFSGNTIYF
NA	NA	TRBV5-4	TRBJ2-5	TGTGCCAGCAGCCTATCAGGGGGGAAAGGCGAGACCCAGTACTTC	CASSLSGGKGETQYF
NA	TRBD2	TRBV28	TRBJ2-3	TGTGCCAGCAGCCCGGGAGGCCGCACAGATACGCAGTATTTT	CASSPGGRTDTQYF
NA	NA	TRBV2	TRBJ2-7	TGTGCCAGCGCGGAGGGGTACGAGCAGTACTTC	CASAEGYEQYF
NA	TRBD1	TRBV4-3	TRBJ2-2	TGCGCCAGCAGCCCTCGCGGACAGGGAGACACCGGGGAGCTGTTTTTT	CASSPRGQGDTGELFF
NA	NA	TRBV2	TRBJ2-3	TGTGCCAGCAGTGTAGTGCGGGGAGGGGGGGATACGCAGTATTTT	CASSVVRGGGDTQYF
NA	NA	TRBV5-1	TRBJ2-2	TGCGCCAGCAGCTTACAGGGTGGTACGAACACCGGGGAGCTGTTTTTT	CASSLQGGTNTGELFF
NA	NA	TRBV28	TRBJ2-2	TGTGCCAGCAGTCCTGCGGGACCAATCTCCGGGGAGCTGTTTTTT	CASSPAGPISGELFF
NA	TRBD1	TRBV7-3	TRBJ1-2	TGTGCCAGCAGCCTGCGCTACAGGGGGAACTATGGCTACACCTTC	CASSLRYRGNYGYTF
once	NA	TRBV5-4	TRBJ1-6	TGTGCCAGCAGCTTGGTAGGGGGGGTGAATTCACCCCTCCACTTT	CASSLVGGVNSPLHF
NA	NA	TRBV27	TRBJ1-2	TGTGCCAGCAGATTATTTAAGGGGGGGAGGTCCTATGGCTACACCTTC	CASRLFKGGRSYGYTF
NA	TRBD2	TRBV5-1	TRBJ2-5	TGCGCCAGCAGCTTGGTACGACTAGCGGGGGGCCAAGAGACCCAGTACTTC	CASSLVRLAGGQETQYF
NA	NA	TRBV7-2	TRBJ2-2	TGTGCCAGCAGCTTACAGGGAATCGGGGAGCTGTTTTTT	CASSLQGIGELFF
NA	TRBD1	TRBV5-1	TRBJ1-3	TGCGCCAGCAGCTGGGGGGACAGGGGTTCTGGAAACACCATATATTTT	CASSWGDRGSGNTIYF
NA	NA	TRBV6-1	TRBJ2-3	TGTGCCAGCAGTGATGGGACACGGATCACAGATACGCAGTATTTT	CASSDGTRITDTQYF
NA	TRBD1	TRBV6-5	TRBJ2-4	TGTGCCACTCAGGGGGTCAAAAACATTCAGTACTTC	CATQGVKNIQYF
NA	TRBD2	TRBV10-1	TRBJ2-1	TGCGCCAGCAGTGAGAGCGGGCGGGGGTACAATGAGCAGTTCTTC	CASSESGRGYNEQFF
few	TRBD2	TRBV13	TRBJ2-1	TGTGCCAGCAGCGTACCCTCCGGGGGGGCCGGGGAGCAGTTCTTC	CASSVPSGGAGEQFF
NA	TRBD1	TRBV15	TRBJ1-1	TGTGCCACCAGCACCCGACAGGGGCGGGGTACTGAAGCTTTCTTT	CATSTRQGRGTEAFF
NA	NA	TRBV29-1	TRBJ2-3	TGCAGCGGACAAACAGGGCATCTCACAGATACGCAGTATTTT	CSGQTGHLTDTQYF
NA	TRBD1	TRBV4-1	TRBJ1-1	TGCGCCAGCAGCCAGCTACAGGGGGGTACTGAAGCTTTCTTT	CASSQLQGGTEAFF
NA	NA	TRBV6-1	TRBJ1-6	TGTGCCAGCAGTGAAGTTCAGATTAATTCACCCCTCCACTTT	CASSEVQINSPLHF
few	NA	TRBV9	TRBJ1-1	TGTGCCAGCAGCCGAGGGGGTGTCGACACTGAAGCTTTCTTT	CASSRGGVDTEAFF
NA	TRBD1	TRBV27	TRBJ2-2	TGTGCCAGCACCCCCCAGGGGGCGCCCGGGGAGCTGTTTTTT	CASTPQGAPGELFF
NA	TRBD2	TRBV27	TRBJ2-1	TGTGCCAGCAGTTTATCAACCCTAGCGGACCCGTCCTACAATGAGCAGTTCTTC	CASSLSTLADPSYNEQFF
once	NA	TRBV3-1/TRBV3-2	TRBJ1-1	TGTGCCAGCAGTTACAGGGAGAACACTGAAGCTTTCTTT	CASSYRENTEAFF
once	NA	TRBV9	TRBJ1-2	TGTGCCAGCAGCGTAGGAGGGGGATCGGGCTATGGCTACACCTTC	CASSVGGGSGYGYTF
NA	TRBD1	TRBV29-1	TRBJ1-2	TGCAGCGTTGCCGGGACAGGGGGAGGCTACACCTTC	CSVAGTGGGYTF
NA	NA	TRBV4-3	TRBJ2-7	TGCGCCAGCAGCCAAGGTTCCAGGGGATACTCCGAGCAGTACTTC	CASSQGSRGYSEQYF
once	NA	TRBV12-3/TRBV12-4	TRBJ2-7	TGTGCCAGCAGTCCCCCCCCGGGCTACGAGCAGTACTTC	CASSPPPGYEQYF
NA	NA	TRBV9	TRBJ1-3	TGTGCCAGCGAAGAGAGCTCTGGAAACACCATATATTTT	CASEESSGNTIYF
once	TRBD2	TRBV18	TRBJ2-3	TGTGCCAGCTCACCACAGGCACGCTCCGGACTAGCGGGGGGGATGGCAGATACGCAGTATTTT	CASSPQARSGLAGGMADTQYF
once	NA	TRBV2	TRBJ1-4	TGTGCCAGCAGTCCAGGACGCCCGGGGGGTGAAAAACTGTTTTTT	CASSPGRPGGEKLFF
NA	TRBD2	TRBV6-6	TRBJ2-1	TGTGCCAGCAGCGGGAAGGCGGGGGGGCAAAATGAGCAGTTCTTC	CASSGKAGGQNEQFF
NA	NA	TRBV30	TRBJ2-1	TGTGCCTGGAGCACGAGTTTGCGGGGGCCCCACAATGAGCAGTTCTTC	CAWSTSLRGPHNEQFF
NA	NA	TRBV11-2	TRBJ2-5	TGTGCCAGCAGCTTAGGAGTACAAGAGACCCAGTACTTC	CASSLGVQETQYF
NA	NA	TRBV2	TRBJ2-2	TGTGCCAGCAGTGCACAGTTTTCGAACACCGGGGAGCTGTTTTTT	CASSAQFSNTGELFF
few	TRBD2	TRBV7-2	TRBJ2-7	TGTGCCAGCAGCTTAGTAGCGGGGCCGACCTACGAGCAGTACTTC	CASSLVAGPTYEQYF
NA	NA	TRBV5-6	TRBJ1-2	TGTGCCAGCAGCTACCAGGGGACCCGCACCTTC	CASSYQGTRTF
NA	TRBD2	TRBV5-1	TRBJ2-1	TGCGCCAGCAGCTTGACAGGCCAGCGGGGCAATGAGCAGTTCTTC	CASSLTGQRGNEQFF
NA	NA	TRBV12-3/TRBV12-4	TRBJ2-7	TGTGCCAGCAGCCGCCAGGGGCGGTACGAGCAGTACTTC	CASSRQGRYEQYF
NA	NA	TRBV15	TRBJ1-1	TGTGCCACCGCTCTATTGGGGGCTTGGTCGCGCAGGACAGTGGCTTTCTTT	CATALLGAWSRRTVAFF
NA	TRBD1	TRBV27	TRBJ2-6	TGTGCCAGCCGGTTCTGGGGCCAGGGGGCAGGCTCTGGGGCCAACGTCCTGACTTTC	CASRFWGQGAGSGANVLTF
NA	NA	TRBV12-3/TRBV12-4	TRBJ2-7	TGTGCCAGCAGTTTAACACAGTACGAGCAGTACTTC	CASSLTQYEQYF
NA	TRBD1	TRBV6-6	TRBJ1-6	TGTGCCAGCAGGACCCAGGGGGCTGCTTCACCCCTCCACTTT	CASRTQGAASPLHF
NA	NA	TRBV7-2	TRBJ1-3	TGTGCCAGCAGCTTAGTAGGGACAACTGGAAACACCATATATTTT	CASSLVGTTGNTIYF
medium-sized	NA	TRBV6-2/TRBV6-3	TRBJ2-1	TGTGCCAGCGGTTATGGGGGGGAGCAGTTCTTC	CASGYGGEQFF
NA	NA	TRBV27	TRBJ2-2	TGTGCCAGCAGTTTACAGGCATTTTCGAACACCGGGGAGCTGTTTTTT	CASSLQAFSNTGELFF
NA	NA	TRBV5-6	TRBJ1-2	TGTGCCAGCAGCTCGCCGGGACTTTATGGCTACACCTTC	CASSSPGLYGYTF
NA	NA	TRBV4-2	TRBJ1-3	TGTGCCAGCAGCCGGGACCGAGCCAGGGGCACCTTCTCTGGAAACACCATATATTTT	CASSRDRARGTFSGNTIYF
NA	NA	TRBV27	TRBJ1-6	TGTGCCAGCAGTTTCTTAACAGCCTATAATTCACCCCTCCACTTT	CASSFLTAYNSPLHF
NA	TRBD1	TRBV6-5	TRBJ1-4	TGTGCCAGCAGGAATAGGGGGCTGGGTGAAAAACTGTTTTTT	CASRNRGLGEKLFF
NA	TRBD1	TRBV6-5	TRBJ2-1	TGTGCCAGCAGCCGACAGGGGGCGAGTTACAATGAGCAGTTCTTC	CASSRQGASYNEQFF
once	NA	TRBV5-6	TRBJ2-7	TGTGCCAGCAGCTTTACAGGGTTACACGAGCAGTACTTC	CASSFTGLHEQYF
few	NA	TRBV19	TRBJ1-2	TGTGCCAGTAGTCGTCGGCAGGGAGGGTATGGCTACACCTTC	CASSRRQGGYGYTF
NA	NA	TRBV19	TRBJ1-6	TGTGCCAGTAGTATAAAACCCCCGGGAGGTAATTCACCCCTCCACTTT	CASSIKPPGGNSPLHF
NA	NA	TRBV11-2	TRBJ1-1	TGTGCCAGCAGCTTAGAGGCTGCCTTCTACACTGAAGCTTTCTTT	CASSLEAAFYTEAFF